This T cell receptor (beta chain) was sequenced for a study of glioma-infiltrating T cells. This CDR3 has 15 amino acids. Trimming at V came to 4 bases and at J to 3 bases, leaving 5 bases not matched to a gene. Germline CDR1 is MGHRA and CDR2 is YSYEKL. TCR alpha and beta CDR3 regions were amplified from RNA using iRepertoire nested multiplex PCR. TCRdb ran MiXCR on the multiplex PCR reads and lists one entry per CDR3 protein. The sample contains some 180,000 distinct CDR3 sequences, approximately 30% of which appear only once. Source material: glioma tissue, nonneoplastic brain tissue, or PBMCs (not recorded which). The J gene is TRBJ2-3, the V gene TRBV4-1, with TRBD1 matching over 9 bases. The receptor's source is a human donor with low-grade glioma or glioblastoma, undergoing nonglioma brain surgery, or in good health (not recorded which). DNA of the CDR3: TGCGCCAGCAGCCCCGTCGGGACAGGGACAGATACGCAGTATTTT. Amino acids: CASSPVGTGTDTQYF.